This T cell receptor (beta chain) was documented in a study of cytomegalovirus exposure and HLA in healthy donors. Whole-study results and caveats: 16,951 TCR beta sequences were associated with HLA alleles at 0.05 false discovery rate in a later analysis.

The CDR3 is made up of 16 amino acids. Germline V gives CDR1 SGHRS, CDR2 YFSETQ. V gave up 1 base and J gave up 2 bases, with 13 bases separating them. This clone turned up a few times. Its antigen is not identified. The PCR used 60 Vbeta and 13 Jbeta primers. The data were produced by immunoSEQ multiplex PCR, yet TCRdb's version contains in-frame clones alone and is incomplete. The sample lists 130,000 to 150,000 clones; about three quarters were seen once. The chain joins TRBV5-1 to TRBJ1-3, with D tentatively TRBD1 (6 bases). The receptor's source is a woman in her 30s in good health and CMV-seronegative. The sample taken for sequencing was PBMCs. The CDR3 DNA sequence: TGCGCCAGCAGCTTGAGCCCTGGGGGCGCTGGAAACACCATATATTTT. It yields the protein CASSLSPGGAGNTIYF.